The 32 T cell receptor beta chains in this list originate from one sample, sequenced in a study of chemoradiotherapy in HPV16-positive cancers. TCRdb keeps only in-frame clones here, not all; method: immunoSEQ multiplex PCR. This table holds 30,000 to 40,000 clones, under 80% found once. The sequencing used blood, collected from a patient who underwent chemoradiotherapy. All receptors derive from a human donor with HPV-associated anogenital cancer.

The CDR3: CASSFNPEAVSYEQYF. DNA of the CDR3: TGTGCCAGCAGCTTCAACCCAGAAGCGGTCTCCTACGAGCAGTACTTC. The rearrangement joins TRBV7-2 to TRBJ2-7, with D possibly TRBD2 on 5 matching bases. CDR3 length: 16 residues. Trimming removed 3 bases from V and 0 bases from J, with 15 bases in between. Germline V gene sequence: CDR1 SGHTA, CDR2 FQGNSA.

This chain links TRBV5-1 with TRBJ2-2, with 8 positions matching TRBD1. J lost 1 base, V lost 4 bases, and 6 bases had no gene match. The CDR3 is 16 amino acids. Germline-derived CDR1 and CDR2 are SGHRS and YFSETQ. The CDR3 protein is CASSGSRGRNTGELFF. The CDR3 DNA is TGCGCCAGCAGCGGAAGCAGGGGGCGGAACACCGGGGAGCTGTTTTTT. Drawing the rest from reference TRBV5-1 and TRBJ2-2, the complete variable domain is KAGVTQTPRYLIKTRGQQVTLSCSPISGHRSVSWYQQTPGQGLQFLFEYFSETQRNKGNFPGRFSGRQFSNSRSEMNVSTLELGDSALYLCASSGSRGRNTGELFFGEGSRLTVL.

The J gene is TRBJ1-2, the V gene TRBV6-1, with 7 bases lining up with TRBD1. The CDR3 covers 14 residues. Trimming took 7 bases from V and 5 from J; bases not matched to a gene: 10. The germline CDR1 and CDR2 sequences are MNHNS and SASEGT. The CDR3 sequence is CASTEGAVKYGYTF. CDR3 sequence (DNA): TGTGCCAGCACGGAGGGGGCGGTAAAATATGGCTACACCTTC.

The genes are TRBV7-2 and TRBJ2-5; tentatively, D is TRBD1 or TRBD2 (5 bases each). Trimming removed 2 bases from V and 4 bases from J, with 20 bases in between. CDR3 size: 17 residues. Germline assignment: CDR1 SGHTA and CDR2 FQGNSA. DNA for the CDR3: TGTGCCAGCAGCTTAATAAGGGACGGCGGGTGGGGAGAGACCCAGTACTTC. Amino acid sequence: CASSLIRDGGWGETQYF.

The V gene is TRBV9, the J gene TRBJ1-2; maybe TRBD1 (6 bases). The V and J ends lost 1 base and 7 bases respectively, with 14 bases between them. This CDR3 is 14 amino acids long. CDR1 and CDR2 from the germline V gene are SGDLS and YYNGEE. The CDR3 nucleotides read TGTGCCAGCAGCGTACTGGGGGGCTCCGGTGGCTACACCTTC. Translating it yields CASSVLGGSGGYTF.

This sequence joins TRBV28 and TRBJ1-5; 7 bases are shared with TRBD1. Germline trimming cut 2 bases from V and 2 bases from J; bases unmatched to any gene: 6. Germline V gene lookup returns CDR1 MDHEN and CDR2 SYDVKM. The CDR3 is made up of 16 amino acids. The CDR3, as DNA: TGTGCCAGCAGTTTAATAGGGGGCAGGGGCAATCAGCCCCAGCATTTT. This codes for CASSLIGGRGNQPQHF.

The CDR3 coding sequence is TGTGCCAGCAGCTCACTGGGTCGAGGCACCGGGGAGCTGTTTTTT. Its translation: CASSSLGRGTGELFF. The V call is TRBV7-2, the J call TRBJ2-2; no clear D. Per germline, CDR1 SGHTA and CDR2 FQGNSA. CDR3 length: 15 residues. Trimming cost V 4 bases and J 4 bases, with 13 bases left between them.

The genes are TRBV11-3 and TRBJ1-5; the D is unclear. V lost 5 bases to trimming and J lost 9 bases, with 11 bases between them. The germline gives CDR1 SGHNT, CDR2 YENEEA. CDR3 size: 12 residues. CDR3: CASSVKGGPQHF. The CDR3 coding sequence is TGTGCCAGCAGCGTCAAGGGTGGGCCCCAGCATTTT.

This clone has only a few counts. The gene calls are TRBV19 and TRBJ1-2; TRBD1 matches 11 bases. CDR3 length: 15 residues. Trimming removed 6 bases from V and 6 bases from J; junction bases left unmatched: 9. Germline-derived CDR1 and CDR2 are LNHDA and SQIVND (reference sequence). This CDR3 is CASSNKDRGQNGYTF. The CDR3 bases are TGTGCCAGTAGCAATAAGGACAGGGGGCAAAATGGCTACACCTTC.

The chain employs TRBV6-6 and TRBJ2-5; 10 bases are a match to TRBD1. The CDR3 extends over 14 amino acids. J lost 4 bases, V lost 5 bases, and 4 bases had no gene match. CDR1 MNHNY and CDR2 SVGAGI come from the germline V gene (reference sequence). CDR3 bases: TGTGCCAGCAGTCGACAGGGGGCAATAGAGACCCAGTACTTC. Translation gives CASSRQGAIETQYF.

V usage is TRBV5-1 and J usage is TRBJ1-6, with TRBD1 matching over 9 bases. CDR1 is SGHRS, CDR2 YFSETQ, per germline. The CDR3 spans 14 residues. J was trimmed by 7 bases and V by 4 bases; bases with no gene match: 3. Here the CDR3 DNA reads TGCGCCAGCAGCGGGGGACAGGGAAATTCACCCCTCCACTTT. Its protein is CASSGGQGNSPLHF.

CDR3 coding DNA: TGTGCCAGCAGCCCCGTAGCGGGGGGCCGAGGCCTCATTACAGATACGCAGTATTTT. Residues: CASSPVAGGRGLITDTQYF. This sequence joins TRBV7-2 and TRBJ2-3; 10 nucleotides align to TRBD2. The trim removed 5 bases at V and 3 bases at J, leaving 17 bases unmatched. The CDR3 consists of 19 residues. Germline V CDR1 and CDR2: SGHTA, FQGNSA. The variable domain in full, with the rest retrieved from reference TRBV7-2 and TRBJ2-3, is GAGVSQSPSNKVTEKGKDVELRCDPISGHTALYWYRQSLGQGLEFLIYFQGNSAPDKSGLPSDRFSAERTGGSVSTLTIQRTQQEDSAVYLCASSPVAGGRGLITDTQYFGPGTRLTVL.

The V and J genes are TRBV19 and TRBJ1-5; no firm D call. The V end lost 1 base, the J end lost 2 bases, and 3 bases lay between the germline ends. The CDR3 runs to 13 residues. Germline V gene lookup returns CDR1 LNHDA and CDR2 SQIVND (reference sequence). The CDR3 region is CASSIGGNQPQHF. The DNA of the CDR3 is TGTGCCAGTAGTATAGGGGGCAATCAGCCCCAGCATTTT. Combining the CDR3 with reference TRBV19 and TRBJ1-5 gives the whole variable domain DGGITQSPKYLFRKEGQNVTLSCEQNLNHDAMYWYRQDPGQGLRLIYYSQIVNDFQKGDIAEGYSVSREKKESFPLTVTSAQKNPTAFYLCASSIGGNQPQHFGDGTRLSIL.

The CDR3 protein is CASSIGFRLANQPQHF. CDR3 bases: TGTGCCAGTAGTATTGGGTTCCGCCTGGCGAATCAGCCCCAGCATTTT. The chain couples TRBV19 to TRBJ1-5; no firm D call. The CDR3 has 16 amino acids. The germline V gene has CDR1 LNHDA and CDR2 SQIVND (reference sequence). V lost 3 bases, J lost 4 bases, and 16 bases lay in between. The full variable domain, its missing parts supplied by reference TRBV19 and TRBJ1-5, is DGGITQSPKYLFRKEGQNVTLSCEQNLNHDAMYWYRQDPGQGLRLIYYSQIVNDFQKGDIAEGYSVSREKKESFPLTVTSAQKNPTAFYLCASSIGFRLANQPQHFGDGTRLSIL.

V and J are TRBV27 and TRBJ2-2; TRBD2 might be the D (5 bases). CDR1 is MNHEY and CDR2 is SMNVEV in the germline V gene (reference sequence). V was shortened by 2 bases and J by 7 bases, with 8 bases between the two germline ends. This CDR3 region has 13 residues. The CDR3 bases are TGTGCCAGCAGTTTAGAGGGATACGGGGAGCTGTTTTTT. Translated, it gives CASSLEGYGELFF.

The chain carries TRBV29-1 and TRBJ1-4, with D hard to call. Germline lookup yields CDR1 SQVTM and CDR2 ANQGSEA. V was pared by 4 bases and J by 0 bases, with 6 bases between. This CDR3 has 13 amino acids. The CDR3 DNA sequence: TGCAGCGTTGGCAGTGCAACTAATGAAAAACTGTTTTTT. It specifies CSVGSATNEKLFF.

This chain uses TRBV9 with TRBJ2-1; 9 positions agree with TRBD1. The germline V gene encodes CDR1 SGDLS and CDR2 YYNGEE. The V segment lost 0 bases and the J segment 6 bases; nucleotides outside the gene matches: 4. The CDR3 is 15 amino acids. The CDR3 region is CASSVVGQGFNEQFF. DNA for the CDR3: TGTGCCAGCAGCGTAGTGGGACAGGGCTTCAATGAGCAGTTCTTC.

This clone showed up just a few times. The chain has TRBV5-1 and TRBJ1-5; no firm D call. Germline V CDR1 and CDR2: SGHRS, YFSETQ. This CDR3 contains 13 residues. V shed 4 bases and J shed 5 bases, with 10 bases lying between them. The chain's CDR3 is CASSQIPDQPQHF. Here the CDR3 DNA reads TGCGCCAGCAGCCAGATACCGGATCAGCCCCAGCATTTT.

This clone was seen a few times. CDR3 bases: TGTGCCAGCAGCGCCACGACCGGGACACGCACAGATACGCAGTATTTT. Its protein product is CASSATTGTRTDTQYF. The gene calls are TRBV9 and TRBJ2-3; D might be TRBD1 (6 bases). Germline CDR1 is SGDLS and CDR2 is YYNGEE. Trimming shortened V by 3 bases and J by 1 base, and 15 bases separated the two germline ends. This CDR3 region has 16 residues.

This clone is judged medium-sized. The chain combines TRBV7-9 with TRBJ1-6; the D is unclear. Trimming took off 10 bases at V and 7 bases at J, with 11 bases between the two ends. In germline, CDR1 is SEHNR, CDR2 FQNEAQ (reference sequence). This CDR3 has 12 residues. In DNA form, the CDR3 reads TGTGCCACCACAATGGGGAATTCACCCCTCCACTTT. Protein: CATTMGNSPLHF. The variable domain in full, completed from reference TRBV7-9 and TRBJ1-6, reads DTGVSQNPRHKITKRGQNVTFRCDPISEHNRLYWYRQTLGQGPEFLTYFQNEAQLEKSRLLSDRFSAERPKGSFSTLEIQRTEQGDSAMYLCATTMGNSPLHFGNGTRLTVT.

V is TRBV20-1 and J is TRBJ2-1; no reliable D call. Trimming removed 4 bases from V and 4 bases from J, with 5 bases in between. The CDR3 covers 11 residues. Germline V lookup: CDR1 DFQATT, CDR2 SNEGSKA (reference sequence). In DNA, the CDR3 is TGCAGTGCTACCATTTACAATGAGCAGTTCTTC. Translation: CSATIYNEQFF.

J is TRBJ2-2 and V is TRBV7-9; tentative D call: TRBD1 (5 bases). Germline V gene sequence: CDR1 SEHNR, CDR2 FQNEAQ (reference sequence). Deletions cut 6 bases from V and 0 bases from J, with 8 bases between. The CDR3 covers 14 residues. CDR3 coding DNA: TGTGCCAGCAGTGGGGCTACGAACACCGGGGAGCTGTTTTTT. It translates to CASSGATNTGELFF.

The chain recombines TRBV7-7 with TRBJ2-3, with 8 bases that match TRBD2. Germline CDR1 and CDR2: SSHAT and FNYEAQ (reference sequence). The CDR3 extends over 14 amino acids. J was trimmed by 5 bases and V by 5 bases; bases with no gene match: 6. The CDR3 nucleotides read TGTGCCAGCAGCCACGGGGGGGCCGGAGATACGCAGTATTTT. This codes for CASSHGGAGDTQYF.

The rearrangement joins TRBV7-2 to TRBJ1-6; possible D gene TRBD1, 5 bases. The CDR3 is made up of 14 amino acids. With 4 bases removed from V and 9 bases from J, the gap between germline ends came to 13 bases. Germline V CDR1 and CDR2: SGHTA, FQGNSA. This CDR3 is CASSSRDSLSPLHF. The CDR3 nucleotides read TGTGCCAGCAGCTCCCGGGACTCCCTTTCACCCCTCCACTTT.

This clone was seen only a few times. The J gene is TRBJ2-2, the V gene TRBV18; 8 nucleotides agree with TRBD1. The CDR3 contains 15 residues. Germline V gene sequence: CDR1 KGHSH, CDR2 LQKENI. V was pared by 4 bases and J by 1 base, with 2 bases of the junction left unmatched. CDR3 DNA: TGTGCCAGCTCACGAGGGACAGGGAACACCGGGGAGCTGTTTTTT. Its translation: CASSRGTGNTGELFF.

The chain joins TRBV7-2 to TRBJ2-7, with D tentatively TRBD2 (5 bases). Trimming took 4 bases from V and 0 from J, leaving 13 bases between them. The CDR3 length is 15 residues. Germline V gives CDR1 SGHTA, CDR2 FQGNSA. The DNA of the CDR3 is TGTGCCAGCAGCTCAAGCCGGACTGCCTCCTACGAGCAGTACTTC. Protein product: CASSSSRTASYEQYF.

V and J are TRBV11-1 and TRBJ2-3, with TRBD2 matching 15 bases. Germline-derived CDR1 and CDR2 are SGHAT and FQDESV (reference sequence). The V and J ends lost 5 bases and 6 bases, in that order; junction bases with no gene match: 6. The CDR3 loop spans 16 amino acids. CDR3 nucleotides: TGTGCCAGCAGCGTAGGACTAGCGGGGGGGCCCGATACGCAGTATTTT. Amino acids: CASSVGLAGGPDTQYF.

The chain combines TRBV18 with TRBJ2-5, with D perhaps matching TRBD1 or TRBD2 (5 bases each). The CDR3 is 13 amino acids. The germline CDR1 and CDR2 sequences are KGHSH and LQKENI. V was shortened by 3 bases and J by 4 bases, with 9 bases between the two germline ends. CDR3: CASSPRDGETQYF. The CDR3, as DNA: TGTGCCAGCTCACCCCGGGACGGAGAGACCCAGTACTTC. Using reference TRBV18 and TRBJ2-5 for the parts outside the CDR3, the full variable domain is NAGVMQNPRHLVRRRGQEARLRCSPMKGHSHVYWYRQLPEEGLKFMVYLQKENIIDESGMPKERFSAEFPKEGPSILRIQQVVRGDSAAYFCASSPRDGETQYFGPGTRLLVL.

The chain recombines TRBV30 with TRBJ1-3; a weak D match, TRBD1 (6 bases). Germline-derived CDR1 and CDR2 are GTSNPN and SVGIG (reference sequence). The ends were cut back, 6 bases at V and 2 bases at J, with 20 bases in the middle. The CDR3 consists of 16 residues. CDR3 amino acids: CACPGAGRSTGNTIYF. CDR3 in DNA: TGTGCCTGCCCAGGGGCTGGCAGGTCAACTGGAAACACCATATATTTT.

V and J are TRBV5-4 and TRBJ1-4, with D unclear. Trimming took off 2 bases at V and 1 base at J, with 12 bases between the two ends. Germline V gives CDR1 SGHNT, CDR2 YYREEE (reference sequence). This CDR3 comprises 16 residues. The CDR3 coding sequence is TGTGCCAGCAGCTTTGGACTACCGAGAACTAATGAAAAACTGTTTTTT. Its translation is CASSFGLPRTNEKLFF.

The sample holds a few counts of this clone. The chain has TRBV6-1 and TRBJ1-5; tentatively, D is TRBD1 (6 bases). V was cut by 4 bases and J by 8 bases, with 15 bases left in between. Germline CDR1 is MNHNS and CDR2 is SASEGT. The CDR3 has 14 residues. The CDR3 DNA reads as TGTGCCAGCAGTGGCAGGGGCTCCTACGAGCCCCAGCATTTT. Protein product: CASSGRGSYEPQHF.

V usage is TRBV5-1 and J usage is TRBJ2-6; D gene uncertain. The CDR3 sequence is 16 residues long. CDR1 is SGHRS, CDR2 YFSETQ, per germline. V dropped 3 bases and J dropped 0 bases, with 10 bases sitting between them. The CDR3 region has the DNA TGCGCCAGCAGCTCCGCTGACATCTCTGGGGCCAACGTCCTGACTTTC. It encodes CASSSADISGANVLTF.